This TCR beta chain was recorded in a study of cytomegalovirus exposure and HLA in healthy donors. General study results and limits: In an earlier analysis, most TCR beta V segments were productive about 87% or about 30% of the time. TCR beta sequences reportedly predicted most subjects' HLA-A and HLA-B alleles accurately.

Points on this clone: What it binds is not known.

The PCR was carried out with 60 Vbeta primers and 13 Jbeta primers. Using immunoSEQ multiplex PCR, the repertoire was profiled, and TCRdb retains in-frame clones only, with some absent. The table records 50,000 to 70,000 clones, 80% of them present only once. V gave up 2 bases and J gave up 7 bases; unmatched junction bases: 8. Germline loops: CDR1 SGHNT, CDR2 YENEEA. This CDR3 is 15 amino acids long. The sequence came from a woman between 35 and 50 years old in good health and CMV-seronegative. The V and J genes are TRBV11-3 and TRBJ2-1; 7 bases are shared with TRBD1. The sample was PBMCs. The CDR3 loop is CASSLRQGVWNEQFF. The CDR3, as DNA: TGTGCCAGCAGCTTAAGACAGGGTGTATGGAATGAGCAGTTCTTC.